These 21 T cell receptor beta chains were all obtained from the same sample, sequenced in a study of shared clonotypes between healthy human individuals. The repertoire was sequenced with immunoSEQ multiplex PCR; TCRdb's copy has only in-frame clones and lacks some. Here the sample spans more than 1.2 million clones, approximately 98.5% being singletons. Sample: naive CD4+ T cells sorted from blood. Documented subset: CD45RA+ positively selected. These receptors were collected from a man aged 25 to 45 in good health.

The V gene is TRBV6-6, the J gene TRBJ2-7, with TRBD1 as a possible D gene (6 bases). Germline-derived CDR1 and CDR2 are MNHNY and SVGAGI (reference sequence). The germline V and J ends were trimmed by 6 bases and 5 bases, with 20 bases remaining between them. This CDR3 region has 15 residues. CDR3 coding DNA: TGTGCCAGCAGACCAACCTACGACAGGATCAACGAGCAGTACTTC. Translating gives CASRPTYDRINEQYF.

The J gene is TRBJ2-3, the V gene TRBV28; D gene unclear. CDR1 is MDHEN and CDR2 is SYDVKM in the germline V gene. CDR3 size: 13 residues. V was cut by 7 bases and J by 3 bases, with 11 bases left in between. The CDR3: CASTLVGTDTQYF. The DNA for the CDR3 is TGTGCCAGCACTCTTGTTGGTACAGATACGCAGTATTTT.

Details on this clone: Other DNA sequences in this sample translate to the same CDR3. This rearrangement joins TRBV29-1 to TRBJ2-5; TRBD1 might be the D (6 bases). Germline-derived CDR1 and CDR2 are SQVTM and ANQGSEA. Between the trimmed V and J ends, which lost 6 bases and 2 bases, there was a span of 10 bases. The CDR3 covers 12 residues. CDR3 sequence: CSVDSSQETQYF. For the CDR3, the DNA is TGCAGCGTGGACAGTTCGCAAGAGACCCAGTACTTC.

V is TRBV6-1 and J is TRBJ1-5; D is unclear. The CDR3 has 16 residues. V gave up 3 bases and J gave up 3 bases, with 15 bases separating them. Germline CDR1 is MNHNS and CDR2 is SASEGT. CDR3 sequence reads: CASSDRAAGLNQPQHF. The CDR3 region has the DNA TGTGCCAGCAGTGATAGGGCCGCGGGCCTCAATCAGCCCCAGCATTTT.

The rearrangement links TRBV5-8 to TRBJ2-7, with D tentatively TRBD2 (5 bases). CDR3 length: 14 residues. In germline, CDR1 is SGHTS, CDR2 YDEGEE. The ends were cut back, 0 bases at V and 2 bases at J, with 9 bases in the middle. CDR3: CASSLGRRPYEQYF. The CDR3 region has the DNA TGTGCCAGCAGCTTGGGCCGGAGGCCCTACGAGCAGTACTTC.

The chain uses TRBV28 and TRBJ2-7; TRBD1 matches 9 bases. Trimming cost V 5 bases and J 1 base; bases outside gene matches: 3. Germline values: CDR1 MDHEN, CDR2 SYDVKM. CDR3 length equals 14 residues. The CDR3 spells CASSRGTGSYEQYF. For the CDR3, the DNA is TGTGCCAGCAGTCGGGGGACAGGGTCCTACGAGCAGTACTTC.

A note on this clone: Distinct nucleotide sequences in the sample also encode this CDR3. The chain is built from TRBV5-4 and TRBJ2-5; 7 bases are shared with TRBD1. The V segment lost 4 bases and the J segment 3 bases; nucleotides outside the gene matches: 3. The CDR3 spans 13 residues. Germline V gives CDR1 SGHNT, CDR2 YYREEE (reference sequence). In DNA, the CDR3 is TGTGCCAGCAGCAGGGGGACAGAAGAGACCCAGTACTTC. This sequence encodes CASSRGTEETQYF. The entire variable domain, with the rest obtained from reference TRBV5-4 and TRBJ2-5, is as follows: ETGVTQSPTHLIKTRGQQVTLRCSSQSGHNTVSWYQQALGQGPQFIFQYYREEENGRGNFPPRFSGLQFPNYSSELNVNALELDDSALYLCASSRGTEETQYFGPGTRLLVL.

Points on this clone: Other DNA sequences within the sample encode an identical CDR3. The rearrangement uses TRBV29-1 and TRBJ2-3, with D perhaps matching TRBD1 or TRBD2 (5 bases each). Germline V gene sequence: CDR1 SQVTM, CDR2 ANQGSEA. This CDR3 spans 11 amino acids. Trimming cost V 6 bases and J 5 bases, with 9 bases left between them. The CDR3 region has the DNA TGCAGCGTCCCGAGGGGAGATACGCAGTATTTT. It translates to CSVPRGDTQYF.

The chain recombines TRBV7-6 with TRBJ2-7; 7 bases line up with TRBD2. Germline CDR1 and CDR2: SGHVS and FNYEAQ. V gave up 5 bases and J gave up 0 bases; unmatched junction bases: 7. The CDR3 has 15 amino acids. The CDR3 spells CASSPTSHPSYEQYF. CDR3 DNA: TGTGCCAGCAGCCCGACTAGCCACCCCTCCTACGAGCAGTACTTC.

The chain is built from TRBV5-1 and TRBJ2-7, with 7 bases lining up with TRBD2. V was pared by 2 bases and J by 2 bases, with 4 bases of the junction left unmatched. Germline lookup yields CDR1 SGHRS and CDR2 YFSETQ. The CDR3 extends over 14 amino acids. CDR3 amino acids: CASSFTSETYEQYF. CDR3 in DNA: TGCGCCAGCAGCTTTACTAGCGAGACCTACGAGCAGTACTTC. The whole variable domain, filled in from reference TRBV5-1 and TRBJ2-7, reads KAGVTQTPRYLIKTRGQQVTLSCSPISGHRSVSWYQQTPGQGLQFLFEYFSETQRNKGNFPGRFSGRQFSNSRSEMNVSTLELGDSALYLCASSFTSETYEQYFGPGTRLTVT.

V and J are TRBV11-3 and TRBJ2-1; no clear D gene. V shed 4 bases and J shed 4 bases, with 14 bases lying between them. Germline V gene data show CDR1 as SGHNT and CDR2 as YENEEA. This CDR3 has 15 residues. CDR3: CASSSQLASYNEQFF. The CDR3 DNA reads as TGTGCCAGCAGCTCCCAGTTGGCTTCTTACAATGAGCAGTTCTTC.

This chain uses TRBV9 with TRBJ1-1; 8 nucleotides line up with TRBD1. Looked up from germline, CDR1 is SGDLS and CDR2 is YYNGEE. The CDR3 length is 15 residues. The V segment lost 2 bases and the J segment 4 bases; nucleotides outside the gene matches: 7. The CDR3 coding sequence is TGTGCCAGCAGCGTCACCCCAGGGGGCATCACTGAAGCTTTCTTT. Its translation is CASSVTPGGITEAFF.

This sequence joins TRBV28 and TRBJ1-5; the D is unclear. The CDR3 covers 15 residues. Germline CDR1 and CDR2: MDHEN and SYDVKM. Trimming pared 4 bases from V and 6 bases from J, leaving 16 bases between. CDR3 region: CASSSPGARFQPQHF. Here the CDR3 DNA reads TGTGCCAGCAGTTCCCCGGGAGCGAGGTTTCAGCCCCAGCATTTT. The variable domain in full, with the rest retrieved from reference TRBV28 and TRBJ1-5, is DVKVTQSSRYLVKRTGEKVFLECVQDMDHENMFWYRQDPGLGLRLIYFSYDVKMKEKGDIPEGYSVSREKKERFSLILESASTNQTSMYLCASSSPGARFQPQHFGDGTRLSIL.

As to this clone: This same CDR3 is encoded by further DNA sequences in the sample. The chain couples TRBV5-4 to TRBJ2-1, with 11 nucleotides matching TRBD2. Germline V gene data show CDR1 as SGHNT and CDR2 as YYREEE (reference sequence). After removal of 3 bases from V and 5 bases from J, the junction contained 1 base not matched to a gene. CDR3 length equals 14 residues. CDR3 DNA: TGTGCCAGCAGCTCGGGACTAGCGGACAATGAGCAGTTCTTC. The encoded protein is CASSSGLADNEQFF. Looking up the rest from reference TRBV5-4 and TRBJ2-1 gives the full variable domain: ETGVTQSPTHLIKTRGQQVTLRCSSQSGHNTVSWYQQALGQGPQFIFQYYREEENGRGNFPPRFSGLQFPNYSSELNVNALELDDSALYLCASSSGLADNEQFFGPGTRLTVL.

The rearrangement uses TRBV10-2 and TRBJ2-1; TRBD2 matches 11 bases. CDR3 length: 13 residues. With V trimmed by 10 bases and J by 5 bases, 4 bases remained unmatched. Germline V gene lookup returns CDR1 WSHSY and CDR2 SAAADI. The CDR3 spells CAMRTSGHNEQFF. In nucleotides, the CDR3 is TGCGCCATGCGGACTAGCGGGCACAATGAGCAGTTCTTC.

The chain has TRBV18 and TRBJ2-3; unclear D gene. Looked up from germline, CDR1 is KGHSH and CDR2 is LQKENI. Deletions cut 3 bases from V and 10 bases from J, with 17 bases between. The CDR3 is 14 amino acids. CDR3: CASSPASTTLAQYF. The DNA for the CDR3 is TGTGCCAGCTCACCGGCCTCTACCACCCTTGCGCAGTATTTT.

This chain uses TRBV19 with TRBJ2-7, with TRBD1 identical over 8 bases. This CDR3 region has 13 residues. With 10 bases clipped from V and 6 bases from J, the junction kept 11 bases outside the gene matches. From germline, CDR1 is LNHDA and CDR2 SQIVND (reference sequence). CDR3 sequence: CATGQVLMGEQYF. The CDR3 nucleotides read TGTGCCACGGGACAGGTCTTAATGGGCGAGCAGTACTTC.

The chain couples TRBV11-2 to TRBJ1-1; D ambiguous. Germline V gene data show CDR1 as SGHAT and CDR2 as FQNNGV. The CDR3 loop spans 15 amino acids. V was pared by 7 bases and J by 1 base, with 16 bases between. CDR3 region: CASNLLGPRNTEAFF. CDR3 nucleotide sequence: TGTGCCAGCAACCTGCTGGGTCCAAGGAACACTGAAGCTTTCTTT.

V gene TRBV5-8 combines with J gene TRBJ2-2; D is undetermined. The germline CDR1 and CDR2 sequences are SGHTS and YDEGEE. V lost 1 base to trimming and J lost 8 bases, with 12 bases between them. This CDR3 region has 14 residues. The CDR3 coding sequence is TGTGCCAGCAGCTTGTTGGGGTCTCTTGGGGAGCTGTTTTTT. Translating it yields CASSLLGSLGELFF.

The CDR3 nucleotides are TGTGCCAGCAGCTCGTTAGAGGGAAGGGATGAAAAACTGTTTTTT. It specifies CASSSLEGRDEKLFF. The chain combines TRBV11-2 with TRBJ1-4; D gene ambiguous. The germline gives CDR1 SGHAT, CDR2 FQNNGV. Trimming removed 4 bases at V and 6 bases at J, with 15 bases between. The CDR3 has 15 residues. Together with reference TRBV11-2 and TRBJ1-4, the CDR3 gives the full variable domain: EAGVAQSPRYKIIEKRQSVAFWCNPISGHATLYWYQQILGQGPKLLIQFQNNGVVDDSQLPKDRFSAERLKGVDSTLKIQPAKLEDSAVYLCASSSLEGRDEKLFFGSGTQLSVL.

The CDR3 protein is CATLAGGSYNEQFF. DNA of the CDR3: TGTGCCACCCTAGCGGGAGGCTCCTACAATGAGCAGTTCTTC. The chain employs TRBV10-3 and TRBJ2-1; 11 positions agree with TRBD2. The CDR3 is made up of 14 amino acids. The germline CDR1 and CDR2 sequences are ENHRY and SYGVKD. With V trimmed by 10 bases and J by 0 bases, 2 bases remained unmatched.